The clone carrying this T cell receptor (beta chain) was recorded a few times. A much larger clone sits a single nucleotide away, making a read error possible. It was unsorted whole blood that yielded blood RNA, and germline DNA was also extracted. This specimen comes from a study of tumor-infiltrating lymphocytes in primary liver carcinoma. V was cut by 7 bases and J by 7 bases, with 16 bases left in between. The CDR3 runs to 12 residues. Germline V lookup: CDR1 SQVTM, CDR2 ANQGSEA. With a constant-region primer, TCR beta cDNA was made from around 520 ng of total RNA. Libraries covering TCR beta were generated through three nested multiplex PCR rounds (using a slightly modified ARM-PCR). In the first two PCR rounds, TRBV1-TRBV30 forward primers were paired with a C-beta reverse primer, and each round lasted roughly 10 cycles. TCRdb re-called the multiplex PCR reads with MiXCR, one entry per CDR3 protein. The table has approximately 330,000 distinct CDR3 sequences, almost 65% seen once.

Sequenced material: peripheral blood. V gene TRBV29-1 combines with J gene TRBJ1-1; no reliable D call. The TCR originated in a middle-aged man with primary liver carcinoma and hepatitis B virus infection. In DNA form, the CDR3 reads TGCAGCGCTGACCCGTGTTCAAGTGAAGCTTTCTTT. It translates to CSADPCSSEAFF.